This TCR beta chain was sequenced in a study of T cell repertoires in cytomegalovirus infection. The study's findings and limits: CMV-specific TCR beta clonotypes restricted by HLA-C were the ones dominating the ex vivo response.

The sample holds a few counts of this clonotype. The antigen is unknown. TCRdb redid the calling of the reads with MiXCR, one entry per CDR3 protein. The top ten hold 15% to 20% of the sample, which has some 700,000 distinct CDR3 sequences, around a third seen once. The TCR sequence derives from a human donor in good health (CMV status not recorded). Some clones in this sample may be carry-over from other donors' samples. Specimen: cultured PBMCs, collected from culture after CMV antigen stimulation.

This chain's CDR3 is CSVGRAGGSSYEQYF. CDR3 nucleotides: TGCAGCGTAGGTAGAGCGGGAGGGAGCTCCTACGAGCAGTACTTC. This chain uses TRBV29-1 with TRBJ2-7; 10 nucleotides agree with TRBD2. The V gene end was trimmed by 6 bases and the J gene end by 0 bases; junction bases not matched to a gene: 8. Germline V lookup: CDR1 SQVTM, CDR2 ANQGSEA. The CDR3 loop spans 15 amino acids.